Shown below are 17 T cell receptor beta chains from a single sample sequenced in a study of T cells in Graves' hyperthyroidism and ophthalmopathy. Amplified TCR beta CDR3 regions derived from RNA transcripts. Primed by the HTBI set, a first-round RT-PCR was run on the TCR CDR3. TCRdb re-analysed the multiplex PCR reads in MiXCR, keeping a single row per CDR3 protein. The table records about 480,000 distinct CDR3 sequences, approximately 25% of them present only once. Sequencing used blood. These TCRs come from a woman aged 25 to 39 with Graves' ophthalmopathy.

This clonotype was detected only once. The CDR3 region has the DNA TGTGCCACCAGCAGAGATGGGTCCCGGGAAGCTTTCTTT. It encodes CATSRDGSREAFF. The V call is TRBV15, the J call TRBJ1-1, with D unclear. Germline V gene data show CDR1 as LNHNV and CDR2 as YYDKDF (reference sequence). The V and J ends lost 0 bases and 8 bases respectively, with 10 bases between them. The CDR3 loop spans 13 amino acids.

This chain's CDR3 is CSVLGLNTEAFF. DNA of the CDR3: TGCAGCGTCCTCGGGCTGAACACTGAAGCTTTCTTT. The chain recombines TRBV29-1 with TRBJ1-1; D is unclear. Trimming stripped 6 bases from V and 0 bases from J, with 8 bases between. Germline V gene sequence: CDR1 SQVTM, CDR2 ANQGSEA. There are 12 residues in the CDR3.

The sample holds a few counts of this clonotype. The CDR3 region is CASSPRSGGRRHEQYF. Written as DNA, the CDR3 is TGTGCCAGCAGCCCACGAAGCGGGGGGAGGAGGCACGAGCAGTACTTC. This chain joins TRBV11-2 and TRBJ2-7; 9 bases match TRBD2. There are 16 residues in the CDR3. The junction had 13 bases not matched to a gene; V was cut back by 5 bases and J by 5 bases. CDR1 and CDR2 from the germline V gene are SGHAT and FQNNGV. Filled out from reference TRBV11-2 and TRBJ2-7, the complete variable domain reads EAGVAQSPRYKIIEKRQSVAFWCNPISGHATLYWYQQILGQGPKLLIQFQNNGVVDDSQLPKDRFSAERLKGVDSTLKIQPAKLEDSAVYLCASSPRSGGRRHEQYFGPGTRLTVT.

This clonotype was observed many times. The rearrangement joins TRBV6-1 to TRBJ1-5; unclear D gene. CDR1 and CDR2 from the germline V gene are MNHNS and SASEGT. CDR3 size: 12 residues. The ends were cut back, 8 bases at V and 1 base at J, with 6 bases in the middle. The DNA of the CDR3 is TGTGCCAGCGGACGGAGCAATCAGCCCCAGCATTTT. Encoded protein: CASGRSNQPQHF.

In its sample, this clonotype was seen many times. The V and J genes are TRBV6-1 and TRBJ1-5; D is undetermined. The germline V gene encodes CDR1 MNHNS and CDR2 SASEGT. This CDR3 contains 12 residues. V gave up 6 bases and J gave up 9 bases, with 12 bases separating them. The CDR3 DNA reads as TGTGCCAGCAGCCTCCGGGTCGGGCCCCAGCATTTT. As protein: CASSLRVGPQHF.

The J gene is TRBJ1-2, the V gene TRBV6-1, with 7 bases aligning to TRBD1. CDR3 length equals 14 residues. Germline values: CDR1 MNHNS, CDR2 SASEGT. V shed 1 base, J shed 7 bases, and the junction held 6 bases outside the gene matches. In DNA, the CDR3 is TGTGCCAGCAGTGAAGTGACAGGGCTGGGTGGCTACACCTTC. Its protein is CASSEVTGLGGYTF.

The chain carries TRBV11-2 and TRBJ1-2; perhaps TRBD1 as D (6 bases). V was shortened by 4 bases and J by 5 bases, with 14 bases between the two germline ends. The CDR3 length is 14 residues. CDR1 SGHAT and CDR2 FQNNGV come from the germline V gene. The DNA of the CDR3 is TGTGCCAGCAGCTCTCGGACAGAGCAGTATGGCTACACCTTC. Translation: CASSSRTEQYGYTF.

This clonotype was counted many times. V gene TRBV12-3 or TRBV12-4 combines with J gene TRBJ1-6; no clear D. CDR3 length: 16 amino acids. The germline V and J ends were trimmed by 6 bases and 9 bases, with 21 bases remaining between them. Here the CDR3 DNA reads TGTGCCAGCAGCCCGGACTTTTTCGGCGGGAGTTCACCCCTCCACTTT. This translates into CASSPDFFGGSSPLHF.

This clonotype showed up just a few times. This chain links TRBV7-2 with TRBJ1-5; D gene ambiguous. The CDR3 length is 15 residues. CDR1 is SGHTA, CDR2 FQGNSA, per germline. Trimming removed 1 base from V and 3 bases from J, with 10 bases in between. CDR3 protein: CASSLGPRLNQPQHF. CDR3 nucleotides: TGTGCCAGCAGCTTAGGGCCTAGGCTCAATCAGCCCCAGCATTTT.

This clonotype was found many times. The genes are TRBV5-1 and TRBJ1-3; D unclear. Germline CDR1 is SGHRS and CDR2 is YFSETQ. The CDR3 consists of 12 residues. Trimming shortened V by 2 bases and J by 4 bases, and 4 bases separated the two germline ends. The CDR3 sequence: CASSFNGNTIYF. DNA for the CDR3: TGCGCCAGCAGCTTCAACGGAAACACCATATATTTT.

This clonotype was detected a few times. The chain combines TRBV28 with TRBJ1-1; D gene uncertain. Trimming took off 7 bases at V and 4 bases at J, with 13 bases between the two ends. There are 13 residues in the CDR3. Germline loops: CDR1 MDHEN, CDR2 SYDVKM. In DNA form, the CDR3 reads TGTGCCAGCACTCTTATGGGAGCCACTGAAGCTTTCTTT. It translates to CASTLMGATEAFF.

Concerning this clonotype: A read error is possible here, since a much larger clone lies one base away. The chain recombines TRBV2 with TRBJ2-7; D possibly corresponds to TRBD2 (7 bases). V was trimmed by 4 bases and J by 2 bases, leaving 15 bases between them. Germline V gene data show CDR1 as SNHLY and CDR2 as FYNNEI. The length of the CDR3 is 15 residues. CDR3 DNA: TGTGCCAGCAGTGCAGCGGGACATGGTACCTACGAGCAGTACTTC. It is translated as CASSAAGHGTYEQYF.

This chain uses TRBV6-1 with TRBJ1-5, with unresolved D. Germline V gene lookup returns CDR1 MNHNS and CDR2 SASEGT. The CDR3 has 14 residues. The V end was cut by 6 bases, the J end by 6 bases, with 15 bases between. The CDR3 protein is CASRPTEVGQPQHF. In nucleotides, the CDR3 is TGTGCCAGCAGACCGACTGAAGTGGGTCAGCCCCAGCATTTT.

As concerns this clonotype: One end of the junction fails to match germline, which may point to a read error. V gene TRBV12-3 or TRBV12-4 combines with J gene TRBJ2-7; tentatively, D is TRBD1 or TRBD2 (6 bases each). The CDR3 is made up of 13 amino acids. DNA for the CDR3: TGTGCCAGCAGTTTTAGGGGGGCGGAGACCCAGAACTTC. This codes for CASSFRGAETQNF.

This clonotype appeared many times. The gene calls are TRBV11-2 and TRBJ2-7; D ambiguous. Germline V lookup: CDR1 SGHAT, CDR2 FQNNGV. CDR3 size: 12 residues. The V end lost 6 bases, the J end lost 0 bases, and 6 bases lay between the germline ends. CDR3 nucleotide sequence: TGTGCCAGCAGTTTACCCTCCTACGAGCAGTACTTC. It translates to CASSLPSYEQYF.

The V and J genes are TRBV12-3 or TRBV12-4 and TRBJ1-2, with a possible D match to TRBD1 (6 bases). V lost 2 bases and J 0 bases, leaving 13 bases between the germline ends. The CDR3 is 16 residues long. This CDR3 is CASSLTLRTANYGYTF. The CDR3 bases are TGTGCCAGCAGTTTAACCCTGAGGACAGCTAACTATGGCTACACCTTC.

A few counts support this clonotype. The chain employs TRBV6-1 and TRBJ2-5; perhaps D is TRBD1 or TRBD2 (5 bases each). The germline V gene has CDR1 MNHNS and CDR2 SASEGT. The CDR3 sequence is 12 residues long. V was pared by 6 bases and J by 10 bases, with 15 bases between. CDR3 nucleotides: TGTGCCAGCAGCCAGGGTGCCCGGGACCAGTACTTC. It specifies CASSQGARDQYF.